The 10 T cell receptor beta chains below all came from one sample that was sequenced in a study of early T cells in non-severe SARS-CoV-2 infection. TCRdb reprocessed the 5' RACE reads via MiXCR and lists one record per CDR3 protein. The table includes 80,000 to 100,000 distinct CDR3 sequences, approximately 11% detected once. The specimen was whole blood, collected at baseline. The receptors derive from an adult who was a healthcare worker with PCR-confirmed SARS-CoV-2 infection or an uninfected control (not recorded which).

Here the CDR3 reads CASSASGPNTGELFF. The CDR3, as DNA: TGTGCCAGCAGTGCCTCGGGACCAAACACCGGGGAGCTGTTTTTT. J is TRBJ2-2 and V is TRBV2; D tentatively reads TRBD1 or TRBD2 (5 bases each). V shed 4 bases and J shed 2 bases, with 11 bases lying between them. CDR1 SNHLY and CDR2 FYNNEI come from the germline V gene. This CDR3 comprises 15 residues.

This clonotype was counted ten times or more. This chain connects TRBV18 to TRBJ2-5; D is perhaps TRBD1 or TRBD2 (5 bases each). V gave up 4 bases and J gave up 1 base, with 10 bases separating them. Germline V gives CDR1 KGHSH, CDR2 LQKENI. CDR3 length: 14 amino acids. The CDR3 DNA reads TGTGCCAGCTCACGGGACGGACCCCAAGAGACCCAGTACTTC. Translation gives CASSRDGPQETQYF.

V usage is TRBV20-1 and J usage is TRBJ2-5, with 11 nucleotides matching TRBD2. V shed 1 base and J 5 bases; nucleotides not matched to a gene: 6. Germline lookup yields CDR1 DFQATT and CDR2 SNEGSKA (reference sequence). The length of the CDR3 is 15 residues. CDR3 DNA: TGCAGTGCTAGAGTCCCACTAGCGGGAGAGGAGACCCAGTACTTC. It encodes CSARVPLAGEETQYF.

This clonotype was found many times. The chain combines TRBV10-2 with TRBJ1-1; no definite D call. Germline-derived CDR1 and CDR2 are WSHSY and SAAADI. The CDR3 is 12 residues long. Trimming stripped 10 bases from V and 1 base from J, with 10 bases between. DNA for the CDR3: TGCGCCACAAAGGGAGGGAACACTGAAGCTTTCTTT. Amino acids: CATKGGNTEAFF.

This clonotype was seen ten or more times. The chain recombines TRBV4-2 with TRBJ2-7; the D gene is possibly TRBD2 (5 bases). Germline assignment: CDR1 LGHNA and CDR2 YNFKEQ. Trimming shortened V by 5 bases and J by 6 bases, and 8 bases separated the two germline ends. The CDR3 has 11 amino acids. This chain's CDR3 is CASSFGGEQYF. In DNA form, the CDR3 reads TGTGCCAGCAGCTTCGGAGGCGAGCAGTACTTC.

This clonotype was counted ten times or more. The chain joins TRBV19 to TRBJ1-4, with 8 bases identical to TRBD1. Per germline, CDR1 LNHDA and CDR2 SQIVND (reference sequence). The J segment lost 1 base and the V segment lost 5 bases, leaving 9 bases of the junction unmatched. The length of the CDR3 is 17 residues. The CDR3 DNA is TGTGCCAGTAGTTCCGACAGGGGAAGGTTAACTAATGAAAAACTGTTTTTT. Translated: CASSSDRGRLTNEKLFF.

This clonotype was recorded many times. The chain joins TRBV6-2 or TRBV6-3 to TRBJ2-1; D may be TRBD2 (5 bases). In germline, CDR1 is MNHEY, CDR2 SVGEGT. The CDR3 spans 11 residues. Trimming removed 7 bases from V and 9 bases from J, with 10 bases in between. The CDR3 DNA reads TGTGCCAGCACGAGACGGGGTGAGCAGTTCTTC. Encoded protein: CASTRRGEQFF.

Ten or more counts support this clonotype. J is TRBJ2-2 and V is TRBV2; D is undetermined. This CDR3 spans 14 amino acids. CDR1 SNHLY and CDR2 FYNNEI come from the germline V gene. V lost 7 bases to trimming and J lost 2 bases, with 11 bases between them. The CDR3 region has the DNA TGTGCCAGCATTGTCCAGCCAAACACCGGGGAGCTGTTTTTT. Translating gives CASIVQPNTGELFF.

V and J are TRBV7-3 and TRBJ2-1; 7 nucleotides line up with TRBD1. In germline, CDR1 is SGHTA, CDR2 FQGTGA. The CDR3 covers 15 residues. With 5 bases clipped from V and 0 bases from J, the junction kept 4 bases outside the gene matches. The CDR3 loop is CASSLGDSSYNEQFF. In nucleotides, the CDR3 is TGTGCCAGCAGCCTGGGGGACAGCTCCTACAATGAGCAGTTCTTC.

This clonotype was recorded many times. The V gene is TRBV7-3, the J gene TRBJ2-3; D gene ambiguous. V lost 5 bases, J lost 0 bases, and 12 bases lay in between. Germline CDR1 and CDR2: SGHTA and FQGTGA. The length of the CDR3 is 15 residues. CDR3 region: CASSPEPGSTDTQYF. The CDR3 nucleotides read TGTGCCAGCAGCCCCGAACCCGGCAGCACAGATACGCAGTATTTT.